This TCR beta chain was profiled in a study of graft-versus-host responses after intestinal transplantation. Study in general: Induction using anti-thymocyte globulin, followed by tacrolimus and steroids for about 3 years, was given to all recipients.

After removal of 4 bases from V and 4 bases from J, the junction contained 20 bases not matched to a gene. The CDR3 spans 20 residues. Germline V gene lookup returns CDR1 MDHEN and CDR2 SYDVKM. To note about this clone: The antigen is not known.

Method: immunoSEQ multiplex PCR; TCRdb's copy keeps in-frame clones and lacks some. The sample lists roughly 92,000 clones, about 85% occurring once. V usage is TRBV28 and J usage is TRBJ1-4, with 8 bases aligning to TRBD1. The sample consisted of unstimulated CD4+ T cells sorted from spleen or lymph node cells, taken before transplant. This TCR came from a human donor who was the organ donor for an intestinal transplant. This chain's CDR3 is CASSWAGGGGYLFGNEKLFF. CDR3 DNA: TGTGCCAGCAGTTGGGCAGGGGGCGGGGGTTATCTCTTTGGTAATGAAAAACTGTTTTTT.